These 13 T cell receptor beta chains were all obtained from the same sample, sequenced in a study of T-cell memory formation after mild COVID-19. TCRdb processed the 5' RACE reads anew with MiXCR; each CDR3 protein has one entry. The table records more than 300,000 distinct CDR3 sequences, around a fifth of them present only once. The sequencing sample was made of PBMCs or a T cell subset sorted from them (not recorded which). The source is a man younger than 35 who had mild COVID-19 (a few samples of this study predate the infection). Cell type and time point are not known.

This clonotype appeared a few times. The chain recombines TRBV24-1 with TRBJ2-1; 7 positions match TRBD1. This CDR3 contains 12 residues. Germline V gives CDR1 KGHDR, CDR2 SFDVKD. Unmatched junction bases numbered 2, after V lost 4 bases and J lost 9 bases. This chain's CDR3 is CATSDYRGEQFF. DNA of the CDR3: TGTGCCACCAGTGACTACAGGGGTGAGCAGTTCTTC.

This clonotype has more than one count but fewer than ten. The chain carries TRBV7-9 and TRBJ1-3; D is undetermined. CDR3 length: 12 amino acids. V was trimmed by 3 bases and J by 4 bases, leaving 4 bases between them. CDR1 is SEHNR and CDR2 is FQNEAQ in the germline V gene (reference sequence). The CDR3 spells CASSFAGNTIYF. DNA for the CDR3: TGTGCCAGCAGCTTCGCCGGAAACACCATATATTTT.

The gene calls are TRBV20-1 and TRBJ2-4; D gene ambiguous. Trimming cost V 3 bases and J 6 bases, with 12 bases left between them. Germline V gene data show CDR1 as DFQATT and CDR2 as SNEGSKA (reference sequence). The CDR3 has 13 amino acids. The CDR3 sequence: CSASPRLRNIQYF. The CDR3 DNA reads TGCAGTGCTAGCCCTAGATTACGAAACATTCAGTACTTC.

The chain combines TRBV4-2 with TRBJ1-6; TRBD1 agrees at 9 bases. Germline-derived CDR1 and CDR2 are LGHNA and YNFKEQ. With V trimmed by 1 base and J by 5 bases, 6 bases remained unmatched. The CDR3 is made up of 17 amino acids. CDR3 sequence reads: CASSQVSGQGNNSPLHF. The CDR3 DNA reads TGTGCCAGCAGCCAAGTCTCTGGACAGGGGAATAATTCACCCCTCCACTTT.

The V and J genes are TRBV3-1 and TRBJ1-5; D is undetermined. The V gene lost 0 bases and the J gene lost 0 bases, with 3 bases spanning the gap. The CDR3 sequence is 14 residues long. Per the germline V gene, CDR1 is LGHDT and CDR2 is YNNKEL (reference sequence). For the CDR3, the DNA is TGTGCCAGCAGCCAAGATTTTAGCAATCAGCCCCAGCATTTT. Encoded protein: CASSQDFSNQPQHF.

The CDR3 protein is CASSLSVTYGYTF. The CDR3, as DNA: TGCGCCAGCAGCTTGAGTGTTACCTATGGCTACACCTTC. The rearrangement joins TRBV5-1 to TRBJ1-2; D is unresolved. V was clipped by 1 base and J by 4 bases, with 8 bases between them. This CDR3 has 13 residues. Germline V gene data show CDR1 as SGHRS and CDR2 as YFSETQ.

CDR3 residues: CASSRLAGGAKNIQYF. Here the CDR3 DNA reads TGTGCCAGCAGCCGACTAGCGGGGGGAGCCAAAAACATTCAGTACTTC. J is TRBJ2-4 and V is TRBV7-2, with TRBD2 matching 13 bases. V was pared by 5 bases and J by 0 bases, with 1 base of the junction left unmatched. This CDR3 comprises 16 residues. The germline gives CDR1 SGHTA, CDR2 FQGNSA. Full variable domain (rest looked up from reference TRBV7-2 and TRBJ2-4): GAGVSQSPSNKVTEKGKDVELRCDPISGHTALYWYRQSLGQGLEFLIYFQGNSAPDKSGLPSDRFSAERTGGSVSTLTIQRTQQEDSAVYLCASSRLAGGAKNIQYFGAGTRLSVL.

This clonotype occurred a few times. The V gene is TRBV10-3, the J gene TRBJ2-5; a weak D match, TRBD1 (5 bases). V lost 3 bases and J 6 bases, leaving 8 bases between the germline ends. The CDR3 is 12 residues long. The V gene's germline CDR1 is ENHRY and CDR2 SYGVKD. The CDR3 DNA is TGTGCCATCAGTGACAGGGTTCAGACCCAGTACTTC. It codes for CAISDRVQTQYF.

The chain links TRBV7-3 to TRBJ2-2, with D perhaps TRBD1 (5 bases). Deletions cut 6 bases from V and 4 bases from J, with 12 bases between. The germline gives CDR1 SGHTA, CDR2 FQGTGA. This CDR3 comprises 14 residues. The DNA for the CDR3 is TGTGCCAGCAGGCCGGACATCGGCACCGGGGAGCTGTTTTTT. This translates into CASRPDIGTGELFF.

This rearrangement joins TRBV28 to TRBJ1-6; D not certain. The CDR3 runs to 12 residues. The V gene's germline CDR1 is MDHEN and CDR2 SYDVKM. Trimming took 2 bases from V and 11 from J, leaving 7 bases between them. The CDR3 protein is CASSLTRTPLHF. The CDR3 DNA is TGTGCCAGCAGTTTAACACGGACACCCCTCCACTTT.

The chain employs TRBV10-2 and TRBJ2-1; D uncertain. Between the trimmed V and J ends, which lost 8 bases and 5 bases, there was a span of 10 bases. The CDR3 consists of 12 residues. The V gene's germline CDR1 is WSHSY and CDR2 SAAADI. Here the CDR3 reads CASSWTDNEQFF. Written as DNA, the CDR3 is TGCGCCAGCTCCTGGACCGACAATGAGCAGTTCTTC.

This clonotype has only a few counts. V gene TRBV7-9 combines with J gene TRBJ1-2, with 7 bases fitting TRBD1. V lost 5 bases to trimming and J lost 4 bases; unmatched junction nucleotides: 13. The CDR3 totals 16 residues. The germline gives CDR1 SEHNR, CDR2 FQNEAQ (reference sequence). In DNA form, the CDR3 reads TGTGCCAGCAGCATTCTCGGGACAGTCATCGGCTATGGCTACACCTTC. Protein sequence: CASSILGTVIGYGYTF.

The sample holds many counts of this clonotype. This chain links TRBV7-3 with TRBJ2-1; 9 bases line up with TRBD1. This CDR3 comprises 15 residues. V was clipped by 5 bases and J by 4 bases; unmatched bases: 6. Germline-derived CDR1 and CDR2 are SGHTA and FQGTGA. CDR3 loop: CASSLDRGGYNEQFF. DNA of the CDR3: TGTGCCAGCAGCCTGGACAGGGGAGGTTACAATGAGCAGTTCTTC.